The TCR beta chain described here comes from a study of T cell responses to AZD1222 COVID-19 vaccine. Profiling relied on immunoSEQ multiplex PCR, and the TCRdb table lists in-frame clones only, not all of them. The sample has around 120,000 clones, about 90% seen once. This clone was observed once. The receptor was isolated from an adult in good health. Sequenced material: peripheral blood, taken on day 0 of AZD1222 vaccination.

DNA for the CDR3: TGTGCCAGCAGGAGCCGCGGGGGGGAAAACTATGGCTACACCTTC. Its protein product is CASRSRGGENYGYTF. The genes are TRBV5-4 and TRBJ1-2, with D tentatively TRBD1 (5 bases). The CDR3 covers 15 residues. From germline, CDR1 is SGHNT and CDR2 YYREEE (reference sequence). V lost 5 bases to trimming and J lost 2 bases, with 16 bases between them.